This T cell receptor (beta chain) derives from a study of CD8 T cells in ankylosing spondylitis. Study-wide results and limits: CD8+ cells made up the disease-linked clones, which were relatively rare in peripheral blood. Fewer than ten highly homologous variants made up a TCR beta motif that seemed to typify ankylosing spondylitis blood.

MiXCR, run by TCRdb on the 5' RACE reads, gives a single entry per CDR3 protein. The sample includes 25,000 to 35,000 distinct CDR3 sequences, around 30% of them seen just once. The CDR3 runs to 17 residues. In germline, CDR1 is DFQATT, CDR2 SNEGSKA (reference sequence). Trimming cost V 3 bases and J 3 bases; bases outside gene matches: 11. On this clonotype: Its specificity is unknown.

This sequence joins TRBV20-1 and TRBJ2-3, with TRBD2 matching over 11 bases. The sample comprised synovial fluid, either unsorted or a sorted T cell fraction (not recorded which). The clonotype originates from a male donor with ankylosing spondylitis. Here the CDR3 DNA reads TGCAGTGCTAGCCCCGGGACTAGCGGTTACGAGACAGATACGCAGTATTTT. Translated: CSASPGTSGYETDTQYF.